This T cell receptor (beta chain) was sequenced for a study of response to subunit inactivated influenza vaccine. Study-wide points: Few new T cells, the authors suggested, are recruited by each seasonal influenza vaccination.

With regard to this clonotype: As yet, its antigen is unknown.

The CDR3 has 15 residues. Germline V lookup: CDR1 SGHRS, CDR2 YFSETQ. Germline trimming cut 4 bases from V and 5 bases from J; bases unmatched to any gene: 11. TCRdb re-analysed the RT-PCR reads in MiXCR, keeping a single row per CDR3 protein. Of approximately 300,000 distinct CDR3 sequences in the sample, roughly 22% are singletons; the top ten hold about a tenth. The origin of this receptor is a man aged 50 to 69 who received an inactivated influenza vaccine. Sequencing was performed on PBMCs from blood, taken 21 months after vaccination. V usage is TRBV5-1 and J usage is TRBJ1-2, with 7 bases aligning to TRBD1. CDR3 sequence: CASSPGTEAWYGYTF. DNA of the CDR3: TGCGCCAGCAGCCCCGGGACAGAGGCCTGGTATGGCTACACCTTC. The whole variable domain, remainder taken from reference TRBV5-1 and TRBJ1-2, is KAGVTQTPRYLIKTRGQQVTLSCSPISGHRSVSWYQQTPGQGLQFLFEYFSETQRNKGNFPGRFSGRQFSNSRSEMNVSTLELGDSALYLCASSPGTEAWYGYTFGSGTRLTVV.